A single sample gave rise to the 10 T cell receptor beta chains below, sequenced in a study of PD-1 blockade in classical Hodgkin lymphoma. Here immunoSEQ multiplex PCR was the method, and the copy in TCRdb shows in-frame clones only, minus some. The sample lists approximately 17,000 clones, about four fifths occurring once. As for time point: newly diagnosed, previously untreated cHL patient sample. Sequencing was done on a sample of peripheral blood mononuclear cells (PBMCs). Receptor source: a human donor with classical Hodgkin lymphoma.

This clone was detected a few times. The chain combines TRBV6-4 with TRBJ2-2; TRBD2 aligns across 8 bases. The V and J ends lost 8 bases and 6 bases, in that order; junction bases with no gene match: 11. The CDR3 runs 15 residues. Germline V CDR1 and CDR2: MRHNA, SNTAGT. The CDR3 protein is CASSTSGSASGELFF. The CDR3 coding sequence is TGTGCCAGCTCAACCAGCGGGAGTGCATCCGGGGAGCTGTTTTTT.

The rearrangement joins TRBV6-6 to TRBJ2-1; TRBD2 agrees at 10 bases. Germline values: CDR1 MNHNY, CDR2 SVGAGI (reference sequence). V was pared by 6 bases and J by 8 bases, with 10 bases of the junction left unmatched. The CDR3 is made up of 15 amino acids. In DNA form, the CDR3 reads TGTGCCAGCAGAGGGACTAGCGTAGGTGGCGATGAGCAGTTCTTC. Its protein product is CASRGTSVGGDEQFF.

V usage is TRBV27 and J usage is TRBJ1-6; D is undetermined. In germline, CDR1 is MNHEY, CDR2 SMNVEV (reference sequence). V was trimmed by 2 bases and J by 0 bases, leaving 11 bases between them. This CDR3 region has 17 residues. The CDR3 bases are TGTGCCAGCAGTTTAAGGCAGAGGAGCTCCTATAATTCACCCCTCCACTTT. This translates into CASSLRQRSSYNSPLHF.

The chain employs TRBV5-6 and TRBJ2-6; D is perhaps TRBD1 (6 bases). V gave up 4 bases and J gave up 1 base, with 9 bases separating them. The CDR3 is made up of 15 amino acids. The germline CDR1 and CDR2 sequences are SGHDT and YYEEEE. CDR3 sequence (DNA): TGTGCCAGCAGCCAGCAGGGGTCTGGGGCCAACGTCCTGACTTTC. This gives the protein CASSQQGSGANVLTF.

The sample holds one count of this clone. This chain connects TRBV27 to TRBJ1-1; weak D call: TRBD1 (5 bases). The CDR3 covers 18 residues. CDR1 is MNHEY and CDR2 is SMNVEV in the germline V gene (reference sequence). With 0 bases removed from V and 6 bases from J, the gap between germline ends came to 23 bases. This CDR3 is CASSLSSGQGGQFPEAFF. CDR3 DNA: TGTGCCAGCAGTTTATCCTCGGGGCAGGGAGGGCAGTTCCCTGAAGCTTTCTTT.

The chain is built from TRBV23-1 and TRBJ2-7, with D perhaps matching TRBD1 (6 bases). TRBV23-1 is designated an ORF whose function remains uncertain. V lost 2 bases and J 3 bases, leaving 14 bases between the germline ends. This CDR3 is built from 15 residues. CDR3: CASSQPRQESYEQYF. The DNA for the CDR3 is TGCGCCAGCAGTCAACCCCGACAGGAAAGCTACGAGCAGTACTTC.

This chain links TRBV11-2 with TRBJ2-1; 7 bases fit TRBD2. V lost 5 bases, J lost 6 bases, and 13 bases stayed unmatched. Per the germline V gene, CDR1 is SGHAT and CDR2 is FQNNGV. The CDR3 consists of 16 residues. The CDR3 coding sequence is TGTGCCAGCAGCCCCCAAGTCAGCGGGGCGGGCAATGAGCAGTTCTTC. This codes for CASSPQVSGAGNEQFF.

The chain employs TRBV2 and TRBJ2-1, with a tentative D call TRBD2 (6 bases). In germline, CDR1 is SNHLY, CDR2 FYNNEI. The length of the CDR3 is 13 residues. Trimming shortened V by 11 bases and J by 7 bases, and 18 bases separated the two germline ends. The CDR3 nucleotides read TGTGCCCGGGGGTGGGTTAGCGGTAATGAGCAGTTCTTC. It is translated as CARGWVSGNEQFF.

In the case of this clone: Mismatch with germline at one junction end may stem from a read error. The CDR3 sequence: CTSSFRQGTGELFF. CDR3 nucleotides: TGTACCAGCAGTTTCAGACAGGGGACCGGGGAGCTGTTTTTT. The chain has TRBV6-1 and TRBJ2-2; 8 bases map to TRBD1. The CDR3 is made up of 14 amino acids. Germline V CDR1 and CDR2: MNHNS, SASEGT.

The gene calls are TRBV5-5 and TRBJ1-4; TRBD1 might be the D (6 bases). This CDR3 region has 15 residues. CDR1 is SGHKS and CDR2 is YYEKEE in the germline V gene (reference sequence). The V end was cut by 2 bases, the J end by 6 bases, with 14 bases between. DNA for the CDR3: TGTGCCAGCAGCTTAACAGGGTTGTTCGATGAAAAACTGTTTTTT. Translation gives CASSLTGLFDEKLFF.